This passage covers 5 T cell receptor beta chains from one sample sequenced in a study of T cells in Graves' hyperthyroidism and ophthalmopathy (dated by TCRdb to the late 2010s). Receptor libraries were prepared by multiplex PCR. These reads were obtained on an Illumina HiSeq 2000. The TCR beta CDR3 regions were amplified from RNA transcripts. The first round of RT-PCR for the TCR CDR3 was performed with the HTBI primer set and the Qiagen OneStep RT-PCR kit. TCRdb reprocessed the public reads (quality trimming at Q25 with fastp, clone calling with MiXCR) and kept in-frame beta chains. Rows are combined by CDR3 protein, so each entry shows the most common genes and DNA. For this sample the table gives roughly 700,000 distinct CDR3 sequences, of which less than 15% were detected only once. Of the sample, roughly 10% falls within the top ten clones. Material for sequencing was blood. These TCRs come from a woman aged 18-29 years with Graves' hyperthyroidism.

This clonotype was seen just once. This chain connects TRBV6-9 to TRBJ1-5; D gene ambiguous. Germline CDR1 MNHGY, CDR2 SVAAGI. The ends were cut back, 3 bases at V and 5 bases at J, with 5 bases in the middle. The CDR3 consists of 12 residues. The CDR3 loop is CASSYTDQPQHF. In DNA form, the CDR3 reads TGTGCCAGCAGTTACACCGATCAGCCCCAGCATTTT.

Many counts were recorded for this clonotype. The rearrangement uses TRBV7-2 and TRBJ2-5; tentative D call: TRBD2 (6 bases). The germline gives CDR1 SGHTA, CDR2 FQGNSA. The V end lost 1 base, the J end lost 5 bases, and 17 bases lay between the germline ends. CDR3 length: 16 amino acids. For the CDR3, the DNA is TGTGCCAGCAGCTTAGGGGACTCCCGGGGTCGGGAGACCCAGTACTTC. Translating gives CASSLGDSRGRETQYF.

This clonotype has more than one count but fewer than ten. The genes are TRBV5-1 and TRBJ2-7; TRBD1 matches at 7 bases. The V segment lost 4 bases and the J segment 3 bases; nucleotides outside the gene matches: 7. Germline CDR1 SGHRS, CDR2 YFSETQ. The CDR3 extends over 14 amino acids. For the CDR3, the DNA is TGCGCCAGCAGCGTAGGGACAGTCGACTACGAGCAGTACTTC. This translates into CASSVGTVDYEQYF.

In its sample, this clonotype was seen a few times. The rearrangement uses TRBV20-1 and TRBJ1-1, with D possibly being TRBD1 (6 bases). The V gene lost 2 bases and the J gene lost 11 bases, with 18 bases spanning the gap. In germline, CDR1 is DFQATT, CDR2 SNEGSKA (reference sequence). This CDR3 is built from 13 residues. The CDR3 is CSARSDRTVRAFF. The CDR3 DNA sequence: TGCAGTGCTAGAAGCGACAGGACTGTGCGGGCTTTCTTT.

A remark on this clonotype: A much larger clonotype is one base distant, so this may be a read error. The chain has TRBV9 and TRBJ2-1; 8 bases are a match to TRBD1. After removal of 3 bases from V and 10 bases from J, the junction contained 9 bases not matched to a gene. The CDR3 length is 14 residues. Germline V gives CDR1 SGDLS, CDR2 YYNGEE. In DNA form, the CDR3 reads TGTGCCAGCAGCGCGAGGACAGGGTCGCCCGAGCAGTTCTTC. Residues: CASSARTGSPEQFF. Filled out from reference TRBV9 and TRBJ2-1, the complete variable domain reads DSGVTQTPKHLITATGQRVTLRCSPRSGDLSVYWYQQSLDQGLQFLIQYYNGEERAKGNILERFSAQQFPDLHSELNLSSLELGDSALYFCASSARTGSPEQFFGPGTRLTVL.